These 13 T cell receptor beta chains were all obtained from the same sample, sequenced in a study of cytotoxic CD8 clonotypes in ibrutinib-treated CLL. TCRdb's table, derived via immunoSEQ multiplex PCR, lists solely in-frame clones and lacks some. The data show around 150,000 clones, 70% to 90% seen once. The sample was PBMCs, taken at disease progression, from a patient treated with ibrutinib. These receptor sequences come from a human donor with chronic lymphocytic leukemia.

This clone appeared a few times. The chain has TRBV5-6 and TRBJ2-1; D remains ambiguous. The CDR3 totals 15 residues. Per the germline V gene, CDR1 is SGHDT and CDR2 is YYEEEE. The V and J ends lost 3 bases and 12 bases respectively, with 22 bases between them. The CDR3 DNA reads as TGTGCCAGCAGCTACGGGTCGGACGGGCGCGATCGGCAGTTCTTC. It codes for CASSYGSDGRDRQFF.

The chain employs TRBV28 and TRBJ1-2, with D possibly TRBD1 on 5 matching bases. Deletions cut 4 bases from V and 5 bases from J, with 20 bases between. The CDR3 totals 16 residues. The V gene's germline CDR1 is MDHEN and CDR2 SYDVKM. CDR3 protein: CASSSIGTGRTYGYTF. DNA for the CDR3: TGTGCCAGCAGTTCGATAGGAACGGGACGGACATATGGCTACACCTTC.

The genes are TRBV2 and TRBJ2-3, with TRBD2 matching 8 bases. The CDR3 spans 15 residues. Germline lookup yields CDR1 SNHLY and CDR2 FYNNEI. With 1 base clipped from V and 6 bases from J, the junction kept 6 bases outside the gene matches. The CDR3 nucleotides read TGTGCCAGCAGTGAAGAAGCGGGAGTTGGGGATACGCAGTATTTT. Its protein is CASSEEAGVGDTQYF.

This clone was recorded many times. The V gene is TRBV6-5, the J gene TRBJ1-1; D is undetermined. Per germline, CDR1 MNHEY and CDR2 SVGAGI. This CDR3 has 15 residues. Trimming stripped 7 bases from V and 0 bases from J, with 15 bases between. Here the CDR3 DNA reads TGTGCCAGCACTTTACGGAGAGATTTGAACACTGAAGCTTTCTTT. It yields the protein CASTLRRDLNTEAFF.

The chain employs TRBV28 and TRBJ2-7, with 8 bases aligning to TRBD1. In germline, CDR1 is MDHEN, CDR2 SYDVKM. The V and J ends lost 4 bases and 0 bases, in that order; junction bases with no gene match: 14. This CDR3 region has 18 residues. The CDR3 bases are TGTGCCAGCAGTTCCCACCCGAACAGGGGGAGAGGCTCCTACGAGCAGTACTTC. This encodes CASSSHPNRGRGSYEQYF.

CDR3 in amino acids: CATSRVLVGEQYF. The CDR3 region has the DNA TGTGCCACCAGCAGAGTTTTGGTGGGTGAGCAGTACTTC. The chain employs TRBV15 and TRBJ2-7; D gene ambiguous. The CDR3 sequence is 13 residues long. CDR1 LNHNV and CDR2 YYDKDF come from the germline V gene (reference sequence). V lost 1 base to trimming and J lost 7 bases, with 11 bases between them.

The rearrangement uses TRBV7-9 and TRBJ1-3, with a weak D call TRBD1 (6 bases). This CDR3 is 18 amino acids long. Looked up from germline, CDR1 is SEHNR and CDR2 is FQNEAQ (reference sequence). V was shortened by 4 bases and J by 0 bases, with 19 bases between the two germline ends. The CDR3 sequence: CASSSDWGDTNSGNTIYF. The CDR3 DNA reads TGTGCCAGCAGCTCCGACTGGGGGGACACCAACTCTGGAAACACCATATATTTT.

The V and J genes are TRBV25-1 and TRBJ1-1; D not certain. Germline V gene sequence: CDR1 MGHDK, CDR2 SYGVNS. V lost 5 bases, J lost 6 bases, and 16 bases lay in between. This CDR3 has 14 residues. In nucleotides, the CDR3 is TGTGCCAGCAGTCCCCGGACGGGCCAGCCTGAAGCTTTCTTT. Its protein product is CASSPRTGQPEAFF.

This clone was recorded once. This chain joins TRBV18 and TRBJ1-1; no firm D call. Germline V gene sequence: CDR1 KGHSH, CDR2 LQKENI. V lost 1 base, J lost 1 base, and 13 bases lay in between. The CDR3 length is 16 residues. The DNA of the CDR3 is TGTGCCAGCTCACCACTAAGTATAGTGGAGAACACTGAAGCTTTCTTT. This translates into CASSPLSIVENTEAFF.

The chain links TRBV7-3 to TRBJ1-2; 8 nucleotides agree with TRBD1. Germline V gene lookup returns CDR1 SGHTA and CDR2 FQGTGA. The V and J ends lost 5 bases and 0 bases, in that order; junction bases with no gene match: 2. The CDR3 runs to 14 residues. The CDR3 nucleotides read TGTGCCAGCAGCCGGGACAGGTCTAACTATGGCTACACCTTC. Amino acid sequence: CASSRDRSNYGYTF.

The DNA of the CDR3 is TGCGCCAGCAGCCCAGAGGGGGGGTCGAATACGCAGTATTTT. Residues: CASSPEGGSNTQYF. The rearrangement links TRBV4-1 to TRBJ2-3; tentatively, D is TRBD2 (7 bases). Deletions cut 4 bases from V and 7 bases from J, with 15 bases between. There are 14 residues in the CDR3. Germline V gene data show CDR1 as MGHRA and CDR2 as YSYEKL.

This sequence joins TRBV5-1 and TRBJ2-3; 7 bases match TRBD2. Unmatched junction bases numbered 8, after V lost 5 bases and J lost 5 bases. CDR1 is SGHRS, CDR2 YFSETQ, per germline. The CDR3 totals 14 residues. The CDR3 DNA reads TGCGCCAGCAGAGCGGCGGGAGAAGGAGATACGCAGTATTTT. Amino acids: CASRAAGEGDTQYF.

The chain employs TRBV11-2 and TRBJ2-5; 7 positions match TRBD2. CDR1 SGHAT and CDR2 FQNNGV come from the germline V gene. The CDR3 totals 16 residues. With V trimmed by 0 bases and J by 4 bases, 8 bases remained unmatched. In nucleotides, the CDR3 is TGTGCCAGCAGCTTAGATTTGGCGGGAGAGGCAGAGACCCAGTACTTC. Translated, it gives CASSLDLAGEAETQYF.